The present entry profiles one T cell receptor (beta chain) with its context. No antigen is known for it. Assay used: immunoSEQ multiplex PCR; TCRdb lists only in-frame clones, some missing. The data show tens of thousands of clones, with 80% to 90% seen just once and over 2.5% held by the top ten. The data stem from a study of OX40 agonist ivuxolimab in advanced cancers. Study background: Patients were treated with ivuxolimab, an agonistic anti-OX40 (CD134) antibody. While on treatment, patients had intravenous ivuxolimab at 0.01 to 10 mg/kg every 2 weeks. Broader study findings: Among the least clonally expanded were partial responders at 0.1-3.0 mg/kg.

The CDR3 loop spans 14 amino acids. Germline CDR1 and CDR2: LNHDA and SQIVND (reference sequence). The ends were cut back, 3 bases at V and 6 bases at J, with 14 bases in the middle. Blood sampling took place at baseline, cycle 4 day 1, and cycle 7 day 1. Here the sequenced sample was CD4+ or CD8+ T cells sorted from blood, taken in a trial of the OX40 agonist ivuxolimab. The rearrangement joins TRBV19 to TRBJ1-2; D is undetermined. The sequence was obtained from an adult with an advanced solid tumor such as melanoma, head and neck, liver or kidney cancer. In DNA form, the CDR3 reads TGTGCCAGTAGTATTGTCGGAGAATGGAATGGCTACACCTTC. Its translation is CASSIVGEWNGYTF.